This TCR beta chain was profiled in a study of human T cells and chemical hapten exposure. Study results and limitations: With alopecia, donors may have immune responses unlike healthy people's. Expanded TCRs were compared with controls, and the expanded TCRs formed significantly more large CDR3 similarity clusters.

TCRdb reanalysed the RACE reads using MiXCR and keeps one entry per CDR3 protein. Of 95,000 or so distinct CDR3 sequences listed, about 10% are singletons. V dropped 0 bases and J dropped 7 bases, with 13 bases sitting between them. Looked up from germline, CDR1 is DFQATT and CDR2 is SNEGSKA (reference sequence). This CDR3 has 14 residues. Note on this clonotype: No antigen is known for it.

Time point given: patch test 2, 6 weeks after DPC sensitization. As for treatment: therapeutic diphenylcyclopropenone sensitization with weekly scalp DPC. This specimen was whole blood, taken in connection with sensitization to the hapten diphenylcyclopropenone (DPC). This rearrangement joins TRBV20-1 to TRBJ1-5; no clear D. The sequence derives from a woman in her 40s with alopecia areata. Some clones in this sample may be carry-over from other donors' samples. CDR3 coding DNA: TGCAGTGCTAGAGATCGGACCTTCGAACAGCCCCAGCATTTT. Translated: CSARDRTFEQPQHF.